A selection of T cell receptor beta chains follows, all from one sample in a study of cytomegalovirus exposure and HLA in healthy donors. Here immunoSEQ multiplex PCR was the method, and the copy in TCRdb shows in-frame clones only, minus some. The top ten hold approximately 15% of the sample, which has about 98,000 clones, 60% to 85% seen once. The sequenced sample was PBMCs. Receptors were obtained from a man aged 55 to 69 in good health and CMV-seropositive. Each CDR3 is given with its conserved first and last residue. The D gene is left open where the match is weak. Size is stated for part of the rows, as once, few or many counts, or as a class when the clone is expanded.

D gene	clone size	V gene	J gene	CDR3 protein	CDR3 DNA
-	-	TRBV5-1	TRBJ1-4	CASSIQGLNEKLFF	TGCGCCAGCAGCATACAGGGCCTTAATGAAAAACTGTTTTTT
TRBD2	-	TRBV7-3	TRBJ2-1	CASSLTALAGGHSYNEQFF	TGTGCCAGCAGCTTAACGGCACTAGCGGGGGGGCACTCCTACAATGAGCAGTTCTTC
-	once	TRBV28	TRBJ1-4	CASGDSGGGNEKLFF	TGTGCCAGCGGTGATTCAGGAGGTGGTAATGAAAAACTGTTTTTT
-	-	TRBV7-3	TRBJ2-6	CASSLSSRAEGSSGANVLTF	TGTGCCAGCAGCTTAAGTTCGAGGGCAGAGGGTAGCTCTGGGGCCAACGTCCTGACTTTC
TRBD2	-	TRBV7-2	TRBJ2-1	CASSLVGTSGSNEQFF	TGTGCCAGCAGCTTAGTAGGGACTAGCGGTTCCAATGAGCAGTTCTTC
-	once	TRBV2	TRBJ2-7	CASSRSSYEQYF	TGTGCCAGCAGTCGTTCCTCCTACGAGCAGTACTTC
-	once	TRBV28	TRBJ2-5	CASSFSGSETQYF	TGTGCCAGCAGTTTCTCAGGGTCCGAGACCCAGTACTTC
TRBD1	-	TRBV28	TRBJ2-7	CASTSSPLPHRGPYEQYF	TGTGCCAGCACCTCTTCCCCTCTTCCCCACAGGGGACCTTACGAGCAGTACTTC
-	-	TRBV5-8	TRBJ2-1	CASSNYIASEQFF	TGTGCCAGCAGCAATTATATCGCCAGTGAGCAGTTCTTC
TRBD1	-	TRBV28	TRBJ1-6	CASSFLSPGTGVFYSPLHF	TGTGCCAGCAGTTTCTTGTCGCCGGGGACAGGGGTCTTTTATTCACCCCTCCACTTT
TRBD2	-	TRBV29-1	TRBJ2-7	CSVGSRLAGAGEQYF	TGCAGCGTGGGCTCTAGGCTAGCGGGGGCAGGGGAGCAGTACTTC
TRBD2	-	TRBV7-9	TRBJ2-3	CASSEIAGGYTDTQYF	TGTGCCAGCAGCGAGATAGCGGGGGGGTACACAGATACGCAGTATTTT
TRBD1	once	TRBV27	TRBJ2-1	CASRLDRGPYNEQFF	TGTGCCAGCAGACTCGACAGGGGCCCCTACAATGAGCAGTTCTTC
-	-	TRBV7-6	TRBJ1-5	CASSPTREQPQHF	TGTGCCAGCAGCCCCACCCGAGAGCAGCCCCAGCATTTT
TRBD1	-	TRBV2	TRBJ1-2	CASSERGQVYGYTF	TGTGCCAGCAGTGAAAGGGGGCAGGTCTATGGCTACACCTTC
-	-	TRBV28	TRBJ1-1	CASSLWGGTEVFF	TGTGCCAGCAGTTTATGGGGAGGAACTGAAGTTTTCTTT
TRBD2	once	TRBV9	TRBJ2-7	CASSVGSGGYEQYF	TGTGCCAGCAGCGTAGGGAGCGGGGGCTACGAGCAGTACTTC
TRBD1	-	TRBV11-2	TRBJ1-2	CASSSGQGYGYTF	TGTGCCAGCAGCTCCGGACAGGGTTACGGCTACACCTTC
-	once	TRBV4-1	TRBJ2-6	CASSQVEGGNVLTF	TGCGCCAGCAGCCAAGTTGAAGGCGGCAACGTCCTGACTTTC
-	-	TRBV6-6	TRBJ1-4	CASSPRDTEKLFF	TGTGCCAGCAGTCCCAGGGACACCGAAAAACTGTTTTTT
TRBD2	-	TRBV5-4	TRBJ2-5	CASSLFPGGEETQYF	TGTGCCAGCAGCTTGTTCCCGGGGGGAGAGGAGACCCAGTACTTC
TRBD1	-	TRBV6-1	TRBJ2-1	CASREGQGPYNEQFF	TGTGCCAGCAGAGAAGGACAGGGACCGTACAATGAGCAGTTCTTC
-	-	TRBV6-1	TRBJ1-5	CASRETGYNQPQHF	TGTGCCAGCAGGGAAACAGGTTACAATCAGCCCCAGCATTTT
-	-	TRBV7-6	TRBJ1-5	CASSLGYSGGGVGNQPQHF	TGTGCCAGCAGCTTAGGATATTCTGGGGGGGGTGTGGGCAATCAGCCCCAGCATTTT
-	-	TRBV5-6	TRBJ2-1	CASSLTGNEQFF	TGTGCCAGCAGCTTAACCGGCAATGAGCAGTTCTTC
-	once	TRBV27	TRBJ2-1	CASSLSLSPHNEQFF	TGTGCCAGCAGTTTATCGCTCAGTCCTCACAATGAGCAGTTCTTC
-	-	TRBV5-1	TRBJ2-3	CASSFRSSGDTQYF	TGCGCCAGCAGCTTTCGGAGTAGCGGAGATACGCAGTATTTT
-	-	TRBV5-6	TRBJ2-7	CASSPPGQRTYEQYF	TGTGCCAGCAGCCCCCCCGGACAGAGAACCTACGAGCAGTACTTC
TRBD1	once	TRBV7-9	TRBJ2-2	CASSYPTTRQGWTGELFF	TGTGCCAGCAGCTACCCAACCACTCGACAGGGGTGGACCGGGGAGCTGTTTTTT
TRBD2	-	TRBV28	TRBJ2-5	CASSPTGGETQYF	TGTGCCAGCAGTCCCACGGGGGGAGAGACCCAGTACTTC
TRBD2	-	TRBV18	TRBJ2-4	CASSPSASGGAKNIQYF	TGTGCCAGCTCACCCTCCGCTAGCGGGGGGGCCAAAAACATTCAGTACTTC